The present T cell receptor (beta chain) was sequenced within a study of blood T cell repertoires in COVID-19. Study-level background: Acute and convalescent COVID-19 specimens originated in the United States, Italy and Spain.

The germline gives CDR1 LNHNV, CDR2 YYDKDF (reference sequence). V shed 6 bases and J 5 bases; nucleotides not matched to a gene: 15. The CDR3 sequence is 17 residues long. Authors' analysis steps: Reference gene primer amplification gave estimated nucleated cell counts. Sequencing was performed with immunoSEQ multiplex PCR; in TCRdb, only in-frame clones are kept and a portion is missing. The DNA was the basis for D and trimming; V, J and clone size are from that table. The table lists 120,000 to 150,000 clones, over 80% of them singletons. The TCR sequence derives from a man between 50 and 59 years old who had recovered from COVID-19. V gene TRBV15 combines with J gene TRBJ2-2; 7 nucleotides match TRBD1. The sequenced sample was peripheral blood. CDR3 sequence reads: CATSRRRQGQKTGELFF. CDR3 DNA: TGTGCCACCAGTCGGCGACGACAGGGACAGAAGACCGGGGAGCTGTTTTTT.